This T cell receptor (beta chain) was obtained from a study of identifying expanded T cells in peripheral blood (dated by TCRdb to about 2019). About the full investigation: Four technical replicates, made by sequencing separate aliquots from the same pool of genomic DNA, were compared pairwise. Overall study results and their limits: Variance in clone template counts between approximately two-week samples significantly increased with total template count across all healthy donors. The authors expected that biological variance in healthy repertoires might rise further over much longer intervals, such as months to years. Around 1.3 differentially abundant clones were flagged by the binomial model between technical replicates, whereas about 16 and 20 were flagged over approximately two weeks and four weeks, respectively. Both the number of clones called differentially abundant and the false-positive rate were significantly reduced by the beta-binomial model across all healthy-donor time intervals.

TCRbeta CDR3 regions were profiled with the immunoSEQ Assay using bias-controlled multiplex PCR amplification of genomic DNA. The study's own analysis went as follows. The absolute abundance of each unique TCRbeta CDR3 region was quantified after sequences were collapsed and filtered. Two models were used to test differential abundance: a binomial model (Fisher-equivalent) and a beta-binomial model that adds time-dependent variance fitted from healthy donors. Any clone with fewer than 5 combined templates was excluded, and a clone was called differentially abundant if its Benjamini-Hochberg FDR was below 0.01. Using the form v = (b*log(k)+a)^2, the beta-binomial variance was modeled as a function of the total template count across the two samples. As stored in TCRdb, this immuneACCESS dataset retains in-frame rearrangements with V and J assigned. A fraction of the clones does not appear; measured against another copy, unresolved V genes explain less than half of the discrepancy, and the remainder lacks a known reason. V and J calls and clone size come straight from that table; D and trimming were deduced from the DNA. Within this sample are around 70,000 clones, with 85% to 90% of them counted one time only. Around 3.3% of the sample goes to the ten largest clones.

Notes on this clone: Its antigen is currently not known. The sample holds no much larger clone one base away, and base qualities are not on file.

No immune events such as infections were documented for the healthy donors during the collection period. To calibrate time-dependent variance in a beta-binomial model of T-cell clone differential abundance, blood repertoires from healthy donors were used as a training cohort. There were roughly 10 healthy donors in the training cohort, of whom 3 were female and 7 were male. An age range of roughly 29 to 70 years, with an average of approximately 43 years, was recorded for the donors. Whole blood was collected from each healthy donor at three time points spaced about 14 days apart and obtained from a commercial supplier. For immunosequencing, genomic DNA was extracted from whole blood that had not been sorted. The V and J ends are trimmed by 5 bases and 0 bases, leaving 16 bases between them. The germline V gene supplies CDR1 SNHLY and CDR2 FYNNEI. The CDR3 starts with the cysteine, ends with the phenylalanine, and has 17 residues. Only the CDR3 part of the read is kept: 51 bases, read in frame from the first base.

The sequence joins TRBV2 to TRBJ1-4; possibly the D gene is TRBD1, per 6 matching bases. This sequence was found in a person aged 18-70 years in good health. What was sequenced was blood. The DNA is as follows: TGTGCCAGCAGTCGGGACATCTTCTCTGCAACTAATGAAAAACTGTTTTTT. It encodes CASSRDIFSATNEKLFF.